This entry lists 21 T cell receptor beta chains sequenced from one sample in a study of blood T cell repertoires in COVID-19. Using immunoSEQ multiplex PCR, the repertoire was profiled, and TCRdb retains in-frame clones only, with some absent. Among 80,000 to 100,000 clones listed, about 85% were seen once. Sequenced input: peripheral blood. Receptors originate from a man in his 60s with acute or convalescent COVID-19.

The chain carries TRBV6-2 or TRBV6-3 and TRBJ1-4; 10 bases are shared with TRBD1. The CDR3 has 17 amino acids. CDR1 MNHEY and CDR2 SVGEGT come from the germline V gene. After removal of 3 bases from V and 5 bases from J, the junction contained 9 bases not matched to a gene. CDR3 sequence (DNA): TGTGCCAGCAGTTATCCGGGACAGGGGAACTTCAATGAAAAACTGTTTTTT. It codes for CASSYPGQGNFNEKLFF.

The rearrangement joins TRBV5-1 to TRBJ2-7; 11 bases align to TRBD2. The germline V gene encodes CDR1 SGHRS and CDR2 YFSETQ. The CDR3 spans 17 residues. Trimming took 3 bases from V and 7 from J; bases not matched to a gene: 15. Here the CDR3 DNA reads TGCGCCAGCAGCTCTGTTGTTCCGGGACTAGCGGAAGAAGAGCAGTACTTC. Translating it yields CASSSVVPGLAEEEQYF.

Details on this clone: Different DNA sequences within this sample yield the same CDR3. The rearrangement links TRBV9 to TRBJ2-2; 7 bases map to TRBD1. The CDR3 runs 14 residues. V was clipped by 5 bases and J by 2 bases; unmatched bases: 3. Germline lookup yields CDR1 SGDLS and CDR2 YYNGEE. CDR3 nucleotide sequence: TGTGCCAGCAGGGGACAGACCAACACCGGGGAGCTGTTTTTT. Protein: CASRGQTNTGELFF.

The rearrangement joins TRBV19 to TRBJ1-6; no clear D gene. The germline gives CDR1 LNHDA, CDR2 SQIVND (reference sequence). The CDR3 has 16 residues. Between the trimmed V and J ends, which lost 3 bases and 18 bases, there was a span of 27 bases. CDR3 amino acids: CASSILDPNGIPRPHF. In DNA, the CDR3 is TGTGCCAGTAGTATCCTCGACCCTAACGGTATTCCGCGGCCCCACTTT.

This clone has just a few counts. This chain uses TRBV3-1 (or the pseudogene TRBV3-2) with TRBJ2-1, with D maybe TRBD1 (7 bases). In germline, CDR1 is LGHDT, CDR2 YNNKEL (reference sequence). The CDR3 runs to 15 residues. V shed 3 bases and J shed 6 bases, with 15 bases lying between them. CDR3 sequence: CASSQAGQFTNEQFF. As DNA, the CDR3 is TGTGCCAGCAGCCAGGCGGGACAGTTCACCAATGAGCAGTTCTTC.

The J gene is TRBJ2-1, the V gene TRBV2; D gene unclear. Germline V CDR1 and CDR2: SNHLY, FYNNEI. The CDR3 is 13 residues long. V lost 7 bases, J lost 2 bases, and 9 bases lay in between. The CDR3 DNA follows: TGTGCCAGCAAACAAGAGGCCTACAATGAGCAGTTCTTC. Translating it yields CASKQEAYNEQFF. The variable domain in full, with the rest retrieved from reference TRBV2 and TRBJ2-1, is EPEVTQTPSHQVTQMGQEVILRCVPISNHLYFYWYRQILGQKVEFLVSFYNNEISEKSEIFDDQFSVERPDGSNFTLKIRSTKLEDSAMYFCASKQEAYNEQFFGPGTRLTVL.

The J gene is TRBJ2-5, the V gene TRBV4-3; 8 bases agree with TRBD1. CDR3 size: 16 residues. J gave up 4 bases and V 0 bases, and 7 bases lay outside the gene matches. Looked up from germline, CDR1 is LGHNA and CDR2 is YSLEER. The CDR3, as DNA: TGCGCCAGCAGCCAAGAGACAGGGGCTGTCGTAGAGACCCAGTACTTC. It is translated as CASSQETGAVVETQYF.

The chain has TRBV6-5 and TRBJ2-1; D is undetermined. The germline gives CDR1 MNHEY, CDR2 SVGAGI. With 2 bases removed from V and 2 bases from J, the gap between germline ends came to 7 bases. CDR3 length equals 14 residues. For the CDR3, the DNA is TGTGCCAGCAGTTACACAGCAACCTACAATGAGCAGTTCTTC. It translates to CASSYTATYNEQFF.

The J gene is TRBJ2-3, the V gene TRBV28, with D perhaps matching TRBD2 (6 bases). The CDR3 has 15 residues. Trimming removed 4 bases from V and 0 bases from J, with 11 bases in between. Germline CDR1 reads MDHEN; CDR2 reads SYDVKM. As DNA, the CDR3 is TGTGCCAGCAGTTCAGCGGGCCCGAGCACAGATACGCAGTATTTT. Translated, it gives CASSSAGPSTDTQYF.

The chain couples TRBV24-1 to TRBJ2-6, with TRBD2 as a possible D gene (6 bases). This CDR3 region has 18 residues. CDR1 KGHDR and CDR2 SFDVKD come from the germline V gene. V lost 4 bases to trimming and J lost 6 bases, with 21 bases between them. The CDR3 region is CATSESTRVASLANVLTF. CDR3 coding DNA: TGTGCCACCAGTGAGTCGACTAGGGTGGCCTCTTTGGCCAACGTCCTGACTTTC.

V usage is TRBV19 and J usage is TRBJ2-7, with D perhaps TRBD2 (6 bases). The CDR3 spans 14 residues. Trimming removed 2 bases at V and 0 bases at J, with 8 bases between. Germline V gene lookup returns CDR1 LNHDA and CDR2 SQIVND (reference sequence). The CDR3 DNA follows: TGTGCCAGTAGTATAACGCGGGGCTCCTACGAGCAGTACTTC. Encoded protein: CASSITRGSYEQYF.

The J gene is TRBJ2-7, the V gene TRBV10-2; 7 bases align to TRBD2. V lost 4 bases and J lost 2; bases outside the gene matches: 5. Per germline, CDR1 WSHSY and CDR2 SAAADI. The CDR3 sequence is 14 residues long. The CDR3 DNA reads TGCGCCAGCAGTGTTAGCGGGCGGACCTACGAGCAGTACTTC. Translation gives CASSVSGRTYEQYF.

The chain employs TRBV9 and TRBJ2-5; D gene uncertain. Trimming removed 0 bases at V and 2 bases at J, with 8 bases between. This CDR3 has 14 residues. Germline V gives CDR1 SGDLS, CDR2 YYNGEE. CDR3 residues: CASSVVPTQETQYF. The DNA of the CDR3 is TGTGCCAGCAGCGTAGTGCCCACACAAGAGACCCAGTACTTC. Full variable domain (outside the CDR3, taken from reference TRBV9 and TRBJ2-5): DSGVTQTPKHLITATGQRVTLRCSPRSGDLSVYWYQQSLDQGLQFLIQYYNGEERAKGNILERFSAQQFPDLHSELNLSSLELGDSALYFCASSVVPTQETQYFGPGTRLLVL.

This sequence joins TRBV9 and TRBJ2-3; 9 bases fit TRBD2. Germline V lookup: CDR1 SGDLS, CDR2 YYNGEE. With V trimmed by 0 bases and J by 5 bases, 7 bases remained unmatched. CDR3 size: 16 residues. CDR3 residues: CASSVAGSGSKDTQYF. Here the CDR3 DNA reads TGTGCCAGCAGCGTAGCGGGTAGCGGGAGTAAAGATACGCAGTATTTT.

In DNA form, the CDR3 reads TGTGCCACCAGTGAGAGGACAGGGATCACAGATACGCAGTATTTT. Translation: CATSERTGITDTQYF. The chain couples TRBV24-1 to TRBJ2-3; 8 bases are shared with TRBD1. CDR3 length: 15 amino acids. CDR1 and CDR2 (germline): KGHDR, SFDVKD. The ends lost 4 bases at V and 2 bases at J; junction bases unmatched: 4.

The chain employs TRBV5-6 and TRBJ1-5, with no clear D. The ends were cut back, 0 bases at V and 4 bases at J, with 8 bases in the middle. Germline CDR1 SGHDT, CDR2 YYEEEE. There are 14 residues in the CDR3. As DNA, the CDR3 is TGTGCCAGCAGCTTGGTGGGCAGTAATCAGCCCCAGCATTTT. This codes for CASSLVGSNQPQHF.

The genes are TRBV18 and TRBJ2-1; 7 bases fit TRBD2. J was trimmed by 3 bases and V by 3 bases; bases with no gene match: 5. The CDR3 spans 15 residues. Per the germline V gene, CDR1 is KGHSH and CDR2 is LQKENI. The CDR3 DNA follows: TGTGCCAGCTCACCCGGGACTACCTACTACAATGAGCAGTTCTTC. Translation gives CASSPGTTYYNEQFF.

DNA of the CDR3: TGTGCCAGCAGCCCATCCTCCGAGACCTACGAGCAGTACTTC. Its protein product is CASSPSSETYEQYF. V gene TRBV3-1 (or the pseudogene TRBV3-2) combines with J gene TRBJ2-7; D not resolved. Per germline, CDR1 LGHDT and CDR2 YNNKEL (reference sequence). Trimming took 4 bases from V and 2 from J, leaving 12 bases between them. The CDR3 contains 14 residues.

The rearrangement uses TRBV5-1 and TRBJ1-4; tentatively, D is TRBD1 (5 bases). Deletions cut 1 base from V and 7 bases from J, with 8 bases between. CDR3 size: 13 residues. Germline-derived CDR1 and CDR2 are SGHRS and YFSETQ. In DNA form, the CDR3 reads TGCGCCAGCAGCTTGAACCAGGGTGAAAAACTGTTTTTT. It translates to CASSLNQGEKLFF.

The chain is built from TRBV7-2 and TRBJ2-2; D remains ambiguous. The CDR3 has 16 amino acids. Trimming took 0 bases from V and 0 from J, leaving 8 bases between them. In germline, CDR1 is SGHTA, CDR2 FQGNSA. DNA of the CDR3: TGTGCCAGCAGCTTAGCAGTGACACCGAACACCGGGGAGCTGTTTTTT. Translating it yields CASSLAVTPNTGELFF.

The gene calls are TRBV20-1 and TRBJ1-1, with D perhaps matching TRBD1 (5 bases). Per the germline V gene, CDR1 is DFQATT and CDR2 is SNEGSKA (reference sequence). CDR3 size: 11 residues. Trimming left V 4 bases short and J 3 bases short, with 6 bases between. The CDR3: CSAKGYTEAFF. DNA for the CDR3: TGCAGTGCTAAGGGGTACACTGAAGCTTTCTTT.